This TCR beta chain was recovered during a study of shared clonotypes between healthy human individuals. For each subset, genomic DNA was distributed in equal portions over several immunoSEQ plates. Sequenced by immunoSEQ multiplex PCR; TCRdb stores in-frame clones only, minus some. The table shows over a million clones, with about four fifths occurring only once. In the CD4+ fraction, cells were divided into CD45RA+ naive and CD45RA-negative memory subsets. Trimming cost V 1 base and J 0 bases, with 13 bases left between them. The CDR3 sequence is 17 residues long. Germline CDR1 reads SGHVS; CDR2 reads FQNEAQ. This clone showed up just once.

Sequencing was performed on memory CD4+ T cells from PBMCs. The subset is: CD45RA-negative fraction. This chain connects TRBV7-8 to TRBJ1-3; D not resolved. The TCR originated in a man between 18 and 35 years old in good health. Some clones in this sample may be carry-over from other donors' samples. The CDR3 loop reads CASSLVSLGDSGNTIYF. The CDR3 nucleotides read TGTGCCAGCAGCTTAGTTTCTTTGGGTGACTCTGGAAACACCATATATTTT.